This T cell receptor (beta chain) was documented in a study of T cell changes during pregnancy in multiple sclerosis. Libraries were prepared by immunoSEQ multiplex PCR; TCRdb keeps only in-frame clonotypes and omits some of them. The sample has under 95,000 clones; 91% are singletons. Germline V gives CDR1 SGDLS, CDR2 YYNGEE. J gave up 5 bases and V 0 bases, and 18 bases lay outside the gene matches. The CDR3 runs to 19 residues. The receptor was isolated from a female donor in good health, enrolled as a control in a pregnancy study. The sequencing here drew on peripheral blood, taken after pregnancy. V usage is TRBV9 and J usage is TRBJ2-3, with 7 bases that match TRBD1. The DNA of the CDR3 is TGTGCCAGCAGCGTAGTAGTAGAGAAAGAGGGGGCTCAGGGAGATACGCAGTATTTT. It encodes CASSVVVEKEGAQGDTQYF.